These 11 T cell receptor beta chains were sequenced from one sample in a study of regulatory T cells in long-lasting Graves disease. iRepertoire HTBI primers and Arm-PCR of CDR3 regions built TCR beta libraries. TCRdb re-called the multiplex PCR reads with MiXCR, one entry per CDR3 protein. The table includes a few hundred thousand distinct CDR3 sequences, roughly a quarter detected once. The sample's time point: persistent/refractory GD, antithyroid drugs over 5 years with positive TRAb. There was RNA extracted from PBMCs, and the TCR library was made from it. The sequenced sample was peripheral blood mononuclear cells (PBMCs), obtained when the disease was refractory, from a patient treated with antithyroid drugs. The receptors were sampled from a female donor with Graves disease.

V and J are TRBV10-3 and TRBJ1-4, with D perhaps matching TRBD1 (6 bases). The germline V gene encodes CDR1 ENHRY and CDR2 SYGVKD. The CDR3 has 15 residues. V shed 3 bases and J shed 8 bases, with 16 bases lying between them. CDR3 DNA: TGTGCCATCAGTGAAGGGATAGGGGGAAACGAAAAACTGTTTTTT. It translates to CAISEGIGGNEKLFF.

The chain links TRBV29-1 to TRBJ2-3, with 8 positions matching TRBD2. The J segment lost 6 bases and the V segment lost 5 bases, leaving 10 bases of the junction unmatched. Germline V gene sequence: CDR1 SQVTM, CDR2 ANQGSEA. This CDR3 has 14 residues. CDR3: CSVRAGVLGDTQYF. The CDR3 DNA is TGCAGCGTTAGAGCGGGAGTATTGGGGGATACGCAGTATTTT.

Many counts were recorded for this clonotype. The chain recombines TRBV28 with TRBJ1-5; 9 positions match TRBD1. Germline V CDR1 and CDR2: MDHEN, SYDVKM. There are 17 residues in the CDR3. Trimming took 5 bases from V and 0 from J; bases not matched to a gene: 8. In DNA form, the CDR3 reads TGTGCCAGCAGTATCCGACAGGGGGTGATTAGCAATCAGCCCCAGCATTTT. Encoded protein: CASSIRQGVISNQPQHF.

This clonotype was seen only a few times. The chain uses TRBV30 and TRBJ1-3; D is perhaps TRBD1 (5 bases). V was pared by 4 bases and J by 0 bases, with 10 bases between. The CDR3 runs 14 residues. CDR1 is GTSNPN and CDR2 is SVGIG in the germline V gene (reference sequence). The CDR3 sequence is CAWKGLNSGNTIYF. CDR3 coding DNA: TGTGCCTGGAAGGGACTGAACTCTGGAAACACCATATATTTT.

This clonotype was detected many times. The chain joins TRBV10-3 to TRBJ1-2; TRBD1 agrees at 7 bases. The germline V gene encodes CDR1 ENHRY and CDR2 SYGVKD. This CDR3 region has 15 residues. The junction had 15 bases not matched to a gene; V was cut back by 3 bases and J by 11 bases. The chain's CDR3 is CAISDDGLRGGRYTF. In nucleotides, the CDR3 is TGTGCCATCAGTGACGACGGTCTAAGAGGGGGCCGGTACACCTTC.

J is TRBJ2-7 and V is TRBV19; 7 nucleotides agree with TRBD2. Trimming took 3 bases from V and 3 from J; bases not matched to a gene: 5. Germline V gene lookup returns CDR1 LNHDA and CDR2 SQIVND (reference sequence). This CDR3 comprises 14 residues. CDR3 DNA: TGTGCCAGTAGTATCAGCGGGATTGGCTACGAGCAGTACTTC. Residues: CASSISGIGYEQYF. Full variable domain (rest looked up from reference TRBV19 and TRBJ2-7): DGGITQSPKYLFRKEGQNVTLSCEQNLNHDAMYWYRQDPGQGLRLIYYSQIVNDFQKGDIAEGYSVSREKKESFPLTVTSAQKNPTAFYLCASSISGIGYEQYFGPGTRLTVT.

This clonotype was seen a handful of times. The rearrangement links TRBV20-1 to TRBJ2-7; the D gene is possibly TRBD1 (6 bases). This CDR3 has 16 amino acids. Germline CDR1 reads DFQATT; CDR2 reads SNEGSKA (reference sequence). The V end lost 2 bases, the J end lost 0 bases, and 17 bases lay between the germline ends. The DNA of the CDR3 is TGCAGTGCTAGAAACCTCGACAGGCTGATCTCCTACGAGCAGTACTTC. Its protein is CSARNLDRLISYEQYF.

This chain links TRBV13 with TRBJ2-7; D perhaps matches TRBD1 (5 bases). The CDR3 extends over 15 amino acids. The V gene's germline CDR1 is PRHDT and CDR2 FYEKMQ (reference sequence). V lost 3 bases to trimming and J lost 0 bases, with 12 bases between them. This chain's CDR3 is CASSLTVDSSYEQYF. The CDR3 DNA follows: TGTGCCAGCAGCTTGACCGTCGACAGCTCCTACGAGCAGTACTTC.

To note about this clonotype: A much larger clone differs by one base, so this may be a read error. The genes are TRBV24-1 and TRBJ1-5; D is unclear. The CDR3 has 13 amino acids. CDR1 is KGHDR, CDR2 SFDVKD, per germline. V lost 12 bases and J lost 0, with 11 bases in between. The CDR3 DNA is TGTGCCGCCATGGCTGGTAGCAATCAGCCCCAGCATTTT. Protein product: CAAMAGSNQPQHF.

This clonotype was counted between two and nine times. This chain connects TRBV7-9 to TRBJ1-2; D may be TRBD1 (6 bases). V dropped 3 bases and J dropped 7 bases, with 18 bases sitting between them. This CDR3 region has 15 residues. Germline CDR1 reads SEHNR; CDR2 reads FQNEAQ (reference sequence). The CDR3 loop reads CASSFEGTSVFGYTF. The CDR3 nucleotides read TGTGCCAGCAGCTTTGAGGGGACATCCGTCTTTGGCTACACCTTC.

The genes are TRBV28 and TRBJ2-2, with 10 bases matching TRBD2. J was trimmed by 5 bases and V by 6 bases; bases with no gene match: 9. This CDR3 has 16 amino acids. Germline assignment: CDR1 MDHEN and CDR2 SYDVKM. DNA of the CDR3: TGTGCCAGCAGGCCCGGCCCTAGCGGGAGAACCGGGGAGCTGTTTTTT. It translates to CASRPGPSGRTGELFF. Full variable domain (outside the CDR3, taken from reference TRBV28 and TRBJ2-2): DVKVTQSSRYLVKRTGEKVFLECVQDMDHENMFWYRQDPGLGLRLIYFSYDVKMKEKGDIPEGYSVSREKKERFSLILESASTNQTSMYLCASRPGPSGRTGELFFGEGSRLTVL.